Each of the 22 T cell receptor beta chains below was sequenced from the same sample in a study of PD-1 blockade in classical Hodgkin lymphoma. Only in-frame clones appear in the TCRdb table, and some are missing; sequencing was by immunoSEQ multiplex PCR. The sample includes roughly 94,000 clones, about 93% of them seen just once. Time point of the sample: cycle 4 day 1 (C4D1), after 6 weeks of nivolumab. In every patient, relapse followed autologous stem cell transplantation, while exposure to brentuximab vedotin differed. The sample consisted of peripheral blood mononuclear cells (PBMCs), taken before the fourth cycle of nivolumab. Receptor source: a human donor with classical Hodgkin lymphoma.

This rearrangement joins TRBV28 to TRBJ1-2; 7 bases are shared with TRBD1. CDR1 and CDR2 from the germline V gene are MDHEN and SYDVKM. With 6 bases clipped from V and 2 bases from J, the junction kept 6 bases outside the gene matches. This CDR3 comprises 14 residues. This CDR3 is CASSRQGTNYGYTF. The CDR3 DNA sequence: TGTGCCAGCAGCCGACAGGGAACCAACTATGGCTACACCTTC.

The chain combines TRBV7-9 with TRBJ2-7; D gene ambiguous. Trimming shortened V by 5 bases and J by 7 bases, and 15 bases separated the two germline ends. This CDR3 has 13 residues. Germline-derived CDR1 and CDR2 are SEHNR and FQNEAQ (reference sequence). This chain's CDR3 is CASSPTTNPEQYF. The CDR3 nucleotides read TGTGCCAGCAGCCCGACAACGAACCCGGAGCAGTACTTC.

The chain couples TRBV6-5 to TRBJ2-1, with 10 bases that match TRBD2. This CDR3 region has 16 residues. The V segment lost 2 bases and the J segment 2 bases; nucleotides outside the gene matches: 3. Germline CDR1 is MNHEY and CDR2 is SVGAGI. For the CDR3, the DNA is TGTGCCAGCAGTTACCGGACTAGCGGTACCTACAATGAGCAGTTCTTC. It encodes CASSYRTSGTYNEQFF.

The rearrangement uses TRBV29-1 and TRBJ2-3, with a possible D match to TRBD1 (6 bases). The V end lost 3 bases, the J end lost 6 bases, and 13 bases lay between the germline ends. The length of the CDR3 is 13 residues. Germline values: CDR1 SQVTM, CDR2 ANQGSEA. CDR3 region: CSVDTAGDDTQYF. DNA for the CDR3: TGCAGCGTTGATACCGCAGGGGACGATACGCAGTATTTT.

V usage is TRBV9 and J usage is TRBJ1-4; D not certain. The CDR3 is made up of 15 amino acids. V lost 0 bases and J 8 bases, leaving 14 bases between the germline ends. Germline loops: CDR1 SGDLS, CDR2 YYNGEE. The CDR3 DNA follows: TGTGCCAGCAGCGTAGCTACTGGGGAAGTGGAAAAACTGTTTTTT. It is translated as CASSVATGEVEKLFF.

This chain joins TRBV7-8 and TRBJ2-4, with TRBD1 matching 11 bases. CDR3 length equals 17 residues. Trimming removed 0 bases from V and 8 bases from J; junction bases left unmatched: 9. Germline-derived CDR1 and CDR2 are SGHVS and FQNEAQ. Here the CDR3 DNA reads TGTGCCAGCAGCTTAGCAAGCCGGCCGGGACAGGGGGACATTCAGTACTTC. It specifies CASSLASRPGQGDIQYF.

The rearrangement links TRBV27 to TRBJ1-2; 9 bases are shared with TRBD1. CDR3 length: 14 amino acids. V was pared by 6 bases and J by 3 bases, with 5 bases of the junction left unmatched. The V gene's germline CDR1 is MNHEY and CDR2 SMNVEV (reference sequence). The CDR3 DNA sequence: TGTGCCAGCAGAACAGGGGGCGCAGACTATGGCTACACCTTC. Protein: CASRTGGADYGYTF.

The chain joins TRBV18 to TRBJ2-1, with a tentative D call TRBD1 (5 bases). CDR3 length: 12 amino acids. Trimming removed 1 base at V and 8 bases at J, with 6 bases between. Looked up from germline, CDR1 is KGHSH and CDR2 is LQKENI. Here the CDR3 reads CASSPRGDEQFF. The CDR3 region has the DNA TGTGCCAGCTCACCACGGGGCGATGAGCAGTTCTTC.

The CDR3 DNA reads as TGTGCCTGGAGTAGCTCCTACAATGAGCAGTTCTTC. Protein: CAWSSSYNEQFF. V is TRBV30 and J is TRBJ2-1; D gene unclear. CDR1 is GTSNPN and CDR2 is SVGIG in the germline V gene (reference sequence). V lost 2 bases and J 0 bases, leaving 2 bases between the germline ends. The CDR3 spans 12 residues.

This rearrangement joins TRBV9 to TRBJ2-7; 11 bases fit TRBD2. The V segment lost 2 bases and the J segment 2 bases; nucleotides outside the gene matches: 9. Per germline, CDR1 SGDLS and CDR2 YYNGEE. This CDR3 has 17 residues. The CDR3 reads CASSVRTSGLTTYEQYF. The CDR3 nucleotides read TGTGCCAGCAGCGTTAGGACTAGCGGGCTTACCACCTACGAGCAGTACTTC.

J is TRBJ1-4 and V is TRBV28; 8 nucleotides match TRBD1. Trimming at V came to 5 bases and at J to 8 bases, leaving 13 bases not matched to a gene. CDR1 MDHEN and CDR2 SYDVKM come from the germline V gene. The CDR3 runs to 16 residues. The CDR3 DNA is TGTGCCAGCAGTACAACAGGGGGGTATTTGAACGAAAAACTGTTTTTT. It yields the protein CASSTTGGYLNEKLFF. The full variable domain, in which reference TRBV28 and TRBJ1-4 provide the parts outside the CDR3, is DVKVTQSSRYLVKRTGEKVFLECVQDMDHENMFWYRQDPGLGLRLIYFSYDVKMKEKGDIPEGYSVSREKKERFSLILESASTNQTSMYLCASSTTGGYLNEKLFFGSGTQLSVL.

This sequence joins TRBV9 and TRBJ2-1; no definite D call. Germline V gene lookup returns CDR1 SGDLS and CDR2 YYNGEE. The CDR3 totals 12 residues. V lost 0 bases, J lost 8 bases, and 6 bases lay in between. The CDR3 coding sequence is TGTGCCAGCAGCGTAGCCGATGATGAGCAGTTCTTC. Its protein is CASSVADDEQFF.

The rearrangement links TRBV9 to TRBJ2-7; tentative D call: TRBD1 (5 bases). The CDR3 is 14 amino acids. From germline, CDR1 is SGDLS and CDR2 YYNGEE. The V end lost 1 base, the J end lost 2 bases, and 10 bases lay between the germline ends. Here the CDR3 DNA reads TGTGCCAGCAGCGTAATCGACAGCGCCTACGAGCAGTACTTC. It encodes CASSVIDSAYEQYF.

This clone appeared a single time. This chain connects TRBV30 to TRBJ1-4; TRBD1 is a possible D gene (5 bases). V was pared by 7 bases and J by 7 bases, with 19 bases between. Germline CDR1 GTSNPN, CDR2 SVGIG (reference sequence). CDR3 length: 14 amino acids. The CDR3 here is CASARGSRGEKLFF. CDR3 sequence (DNA): TGTGCCTCCGCTAGGGGAAGTCGAGGTGAAAAACTGTTTTTT.

The rearrangement uses TRBV6-5 and TRBJ2-7; a possible D gene is TRBD1 (5 bases). Germline CDR1 is MNHEY and CDR2 is SVGAGI. The CDR3 is 12 amino acids. V was clipped by 5 bases and J by 10 bases, with 15 bases between them. The CDR3 sequence: CASSGTGQVQYF. CDR3 nucleotides: TGTGCCAGCAGTGGAACAGGCCAGGTACAGTACTTC.

Worth noting for this clone: The junction departs from the called germline gene at one end, perhaps through a read error. The rearrangement uses TRBV27 and TRBJ2-1; D remains ambiguous. CDR3 length equals 10 residues. CDR1 and CDR2 from the germline V gene are MNHEY and SMNVEV (reference sequence). As DNA, the CDR3 is TGTGCCAGCGGTTTTAATGAGCAGTTCTTC. Translated, it gives CASGFNEQFF.

The chain links TRBV10-1 to TRBJ2-3, with D perhaps matching TRBD2 (5 bases). The CDR3 loop spans 13 amino acids. V shed 0 bases and J shed 10 bases, with 11 bases lying between them. CDR1 is WNHNN and CDR2 is SYGVQD in the germline V gene (reference sequence). CDR3 coding DNA: TGCGCCAGCAGTGAGTCCTGGACGAGGGCGCAGTATTTT. Amino acid sequence: CASSESWTRAQYF.

V is TRBV19 and J is TRBJ1-5, with D possibly matching TRBD1 (5 bases). Germline V gene lookup returns CDR1 LNHDA and CDR2 SQIVND (reference sequence). This CDR3 is 17 amino acids long. V lost 5 bases and J 0 bases, leaving 17 bases between the germline ends. CDR3 bases: TGTGCCAGTAGTTTGCGGGGGATAAATTATAGCAATCAGCCCCAGCATTTT. Translation: CASSLRGINYSNQPQHF.

In this sample, this clone turned up once. The rearrangement uses TRBV9 and TRBJ2-7; tentative D call: TRBD1 (6 bases). Trimming removed 5 bases from V and 4 bases from J, with 13 bases in between. CDR3 length: 13 residues. CDR1 and CDR2 from the germline V gene are SGDLS and YYNGEE. CDR3 amino acids: CASSTGIEYEQYF. Here the CDR3 DNA reads TGTGCCAGCAGTACAGGGATAGAATACGAGCAGTACTTC.

The rearrangement joins TRBV6-1 to TRBJ1-2, with D hard to call. There are 16 residues in the CDR3. The V gene's germline CDR1 is MNHNS and CDR2 SASEGT. The V end lost 2 bases, the J end lost 1 base, and 14 bases lay between the germline ends. CDR3 coding DNA: TGTGCCAGCAGTGAATTGATGGCAGTCTATAACTATGGCTACACCTTC. This sequence encodes CASSELMAVYNYGYTF.

This chain joins TRBV29-1 and TRBJ1-1; D uncertain. Germline lookup yields CDR1 SQVTM and CDR2 ANQGSEA. The CDR3 has 14 residues. V was pared by 4 bases and J by 0 bases, with 12 bases between. The CDR3 DNA sequence: TGCAGCGTTGGGCGGCGGGTCATGAACACTGAAGCTTTCTTT. Its protein is CSVGRRVMNTEAFF.

This clone was counted a few times. The genes are TRBV28 and TRBJ1-2; D call uncertain. Trimming took off 4 bases at V and 2 bases at J, with 11 bases between the two ends. The CDR3 contains 14 residues. Germline CDR1 is MDHEN and CDR2 is SYDVKM. CDR3 protein: CASSSSPLNYGYTF. The CDR3 DNA reads TGTGCCAGCAGTTCCTCCCCGCTGAACTATGGCTACACCTTC.